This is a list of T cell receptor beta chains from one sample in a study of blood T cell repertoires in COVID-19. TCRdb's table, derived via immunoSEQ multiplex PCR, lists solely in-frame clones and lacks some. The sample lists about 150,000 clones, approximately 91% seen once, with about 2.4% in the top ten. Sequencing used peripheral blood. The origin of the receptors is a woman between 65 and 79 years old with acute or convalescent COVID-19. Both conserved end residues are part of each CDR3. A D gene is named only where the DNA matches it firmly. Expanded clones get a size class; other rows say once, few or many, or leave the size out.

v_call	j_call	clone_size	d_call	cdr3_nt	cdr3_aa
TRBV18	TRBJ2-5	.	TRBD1	TGTGCCAGCTCACCACAGAGGGGGCAACAAGAGACCCAGTACTTC	CASSPQRGQQETQYF
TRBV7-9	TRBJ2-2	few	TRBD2	TGTGCCAGCAGCCGGCTTACTAGCGGATCCACCGGGGAGCTGTTTTTT	CASSRLTSGSTGELFF
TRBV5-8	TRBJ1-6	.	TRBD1	TGTGCCAGCAGCTTGGATTCAGGGGGTCTATCACCCCTCCACTTT	CASSLDSGGLSPLHF
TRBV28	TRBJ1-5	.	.	TGTGCCAGCAGTTTATGGCAGATTAGCAATCAGCCCCAGCATTTT	CASSLWQISNQPQHF
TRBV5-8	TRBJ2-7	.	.	TGTGCCAGCAGCCCCTATCGCTCTTACGAGCAGTACTTC	CASSPYRSYEQYF
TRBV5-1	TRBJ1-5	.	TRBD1	TGCGCCAGCAGCCCAGGGACAGGGGGCGCTGGGAGCAATCAGCCCCAGCATTTT	CASSPGTGGAGSNQPQHF
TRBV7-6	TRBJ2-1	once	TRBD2	TGTGCCAGCAGCTTAGAGGGGAGGGCGGGGGGCCCGCTAAAGTTCTATGAGCAGTTCTTC	CASSLEGRAGGPLKFYEQFF
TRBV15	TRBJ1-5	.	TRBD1	TGTGCCACCAGCAGAGCCGGGACAGGGCGGCTCAATCAGCCCCAGCATTTT	CATSRAGTGRLNQPQHF
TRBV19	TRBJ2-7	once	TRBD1	TGTGCCAGCAGCCACCGACAGGGGGCTGAGGAGCAGTACTTC	CASSHRQGAEEQYF
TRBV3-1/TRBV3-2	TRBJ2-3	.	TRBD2	TGTGCCAGCAGCTCAACGACTAGCGCGCAGTATTTT	CASSSTTSAQYF
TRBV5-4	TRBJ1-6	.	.	TGTGCCAGCAGCTTGGGGGAGAATTCACCCCTCCACTTT	CASSLGENSPLHF
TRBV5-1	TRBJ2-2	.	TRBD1	TGCGCCAGCAGCTTGGAGGACAGGACCGGGGAGCTGTTTTTT	CASSLEDRTGELFF
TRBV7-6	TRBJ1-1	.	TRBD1	TGTGCCATAGAGACAGGGTTGCGTACTTTCTTT	CAIETGLRTFF
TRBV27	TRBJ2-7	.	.	TGTGCCAGCCCTGGGGAGTCGGGCGAGCAGTACTTC	CASPGESGEQYF
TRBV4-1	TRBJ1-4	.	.	TGCGCCAGCAGCCCCGGGTGGACAGTAAATGAAAAACTGTTTTTT	CASSPGWTVNEKLFF
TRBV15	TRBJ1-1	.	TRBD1	TGTGCCACCAGCTCCCGGACAGGGAAGACTGAAGCTTTCTTT	CATSSRTGKTEAFF
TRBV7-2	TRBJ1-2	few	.	TGTGCCAGCAGCTTAGACCGCAGCTATGGCTACACCTTC	CASSLDRSYGYTF